The present TCR beta chain was sequenced within a study of early T cells in non-severe SARS-CoV-2 infection. TCRdb processed the 5' RACE reads anew with MiXCR; each CDR3 protein has one entry. The table has more than 65,000 distinct CDR3 sequences, around 12% seen once. This clonotype was detected many times. The CDR3 contains 14 residues. Trimming removed 4 bases from V and 6 bases from J; junction bases left unmatched: 8. The germline V gene has CDR1 MNHEY and CDR2 SVGEGT. This sequence was found in an adult who was a healthcare worker with PCR-confirmed SARS-CoV-2 infection or an uninfected control (not recorded which). This sample comprised whole blood, obtained at baseline. The V and J genes are TRBV6-2 or TRBV6-3 and TRBJ2-7, with 8 positions matching TRBD1. CDR3 amino acids: CASSLSGTGFEQYF. The CDR3, as DNA: TGTGCCAGCAGTTTATCCGGGACAGGATTCGAGCAGTACTTC.